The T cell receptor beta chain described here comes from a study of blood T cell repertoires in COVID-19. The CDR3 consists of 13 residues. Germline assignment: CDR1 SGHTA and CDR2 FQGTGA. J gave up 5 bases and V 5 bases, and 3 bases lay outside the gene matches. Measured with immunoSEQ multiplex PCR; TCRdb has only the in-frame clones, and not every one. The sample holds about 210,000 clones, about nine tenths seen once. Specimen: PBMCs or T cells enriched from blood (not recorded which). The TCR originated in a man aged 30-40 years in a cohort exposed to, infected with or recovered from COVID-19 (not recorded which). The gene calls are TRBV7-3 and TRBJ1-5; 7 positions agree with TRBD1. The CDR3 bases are TGTGCCAGCAGCGTCGGACAGGATCAGCCCCAGCATTTT. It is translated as CASSVGQDQPQHF.